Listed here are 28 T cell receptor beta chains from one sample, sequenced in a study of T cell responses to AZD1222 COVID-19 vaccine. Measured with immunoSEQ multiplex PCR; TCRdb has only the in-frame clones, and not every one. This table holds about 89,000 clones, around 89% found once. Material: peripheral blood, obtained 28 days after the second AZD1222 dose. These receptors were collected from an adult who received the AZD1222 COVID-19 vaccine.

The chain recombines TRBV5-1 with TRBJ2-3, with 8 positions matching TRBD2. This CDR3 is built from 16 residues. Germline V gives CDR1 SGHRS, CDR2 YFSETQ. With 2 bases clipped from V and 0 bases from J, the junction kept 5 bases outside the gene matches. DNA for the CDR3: TGCGCCAGCAGCTTTGGCGGGGGGCCGAGCACAGATACGCAGTATTTT. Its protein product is CASSFGGGPSTDTQYF. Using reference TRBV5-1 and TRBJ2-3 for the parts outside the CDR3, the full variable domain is KAGVTQTPRYLIKTRGQQVTLSCSPISGHRSVSWYQQTPGQGLQFLFEYFSETQRNKGNFPGRFSGRQFSNSRSEMNVSTLELGDSALYLCASSFGGGPSTDTQYFGPGTRLTVL.

As DNA, the CDR3 is TGTGCCAGCTCACCACGCGGTGGTCTTAACTATGGCTACACCTTC. It encodes CASSPRGGLNYGYTF. This rearrangement joins TRBV18 to TRBJ1-2, with D uncertain. The CDR3 consists of 15 residues. Germline V lookup: CDR1 KGHSH, CDR2 LQKENI. The ends were cut back, 1 base at V and 1 base at J, with 10 bases in the middle.

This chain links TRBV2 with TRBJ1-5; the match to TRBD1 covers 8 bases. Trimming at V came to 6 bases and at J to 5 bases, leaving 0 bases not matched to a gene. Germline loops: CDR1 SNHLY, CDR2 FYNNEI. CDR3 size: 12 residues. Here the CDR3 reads CASRDRDQPQHF. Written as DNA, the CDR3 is TGTGCCAGCAGGGACAGGGATCAGCCCCAGCATTTT.

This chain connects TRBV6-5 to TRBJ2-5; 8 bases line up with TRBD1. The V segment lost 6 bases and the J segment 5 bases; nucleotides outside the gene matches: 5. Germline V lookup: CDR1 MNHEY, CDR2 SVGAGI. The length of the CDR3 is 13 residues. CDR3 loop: CASSGQGWETQYF. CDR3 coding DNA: TGTGCCAGCAGCGGACAGGGATGGGAGACCCAGTACTTC.

The CDR3 DNA reads as TGTGCCAGCAGCTTGGTTTCAGTCACGATGGGCTACACCTTC. It codes for CASSLVSVTMGYTF. The V call is TRBV5-6, the J call TRBJ1-2; D unclear. Germline loops: CDR1 SGHDT, CDR2 YYEEEE. The CDR3 length is 14 residues. Trimming shortened V by 0 bases and J by 8 bases, and 14 bases separated the two germline ends.

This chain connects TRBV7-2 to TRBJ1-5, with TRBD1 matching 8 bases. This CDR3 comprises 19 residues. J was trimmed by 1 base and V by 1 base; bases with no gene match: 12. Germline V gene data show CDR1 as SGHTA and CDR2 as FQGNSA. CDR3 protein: CASSLDWWAGGLSNQPQHF. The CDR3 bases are TGTGCCAGCAGCTTAGATTGGTGGGCAGGGGGCTTGAGCAATCAGCCCCAGCATTTT.

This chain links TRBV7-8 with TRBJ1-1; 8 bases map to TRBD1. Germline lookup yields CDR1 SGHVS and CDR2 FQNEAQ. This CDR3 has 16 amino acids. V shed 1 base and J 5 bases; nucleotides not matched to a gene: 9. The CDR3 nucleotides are TGTGCCAGCAGCTTAGGTGTCAGGGGGCAAGGGACTGAAGCTTTCTTT. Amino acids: CASSLGVRGQGTEAFF.

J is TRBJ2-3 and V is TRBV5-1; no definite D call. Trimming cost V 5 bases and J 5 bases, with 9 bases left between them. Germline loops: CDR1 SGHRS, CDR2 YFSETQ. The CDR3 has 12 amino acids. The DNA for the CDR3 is TGCGCCAGCAGAATCAGTGGAGATACGCAGTATTTT. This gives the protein CASRISGDTQYF.

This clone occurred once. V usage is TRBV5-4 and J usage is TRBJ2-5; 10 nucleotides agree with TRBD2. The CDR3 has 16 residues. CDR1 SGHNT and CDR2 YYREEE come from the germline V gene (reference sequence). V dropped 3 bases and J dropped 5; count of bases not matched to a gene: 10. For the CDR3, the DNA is TGTGCCAGCAGCTCTGGTACCAGCGGGGGGGCTGAGACCCAGTACTTC. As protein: CASSSGTSGGAETQYF.

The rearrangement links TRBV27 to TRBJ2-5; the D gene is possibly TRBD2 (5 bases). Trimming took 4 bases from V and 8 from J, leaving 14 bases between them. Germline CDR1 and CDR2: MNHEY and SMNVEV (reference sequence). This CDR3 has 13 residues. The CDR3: CASSYQARDTQYF. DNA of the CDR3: TGTGCCAGCAGTTACCAGGCTCGGGATACCCAGTACTTC.

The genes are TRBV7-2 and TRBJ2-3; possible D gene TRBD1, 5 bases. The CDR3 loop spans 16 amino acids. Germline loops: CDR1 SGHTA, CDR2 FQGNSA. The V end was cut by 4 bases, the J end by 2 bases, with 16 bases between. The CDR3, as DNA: TGTGCCAGCAGCTCTTTCCCAAGGGGCTCCACAGATACGCAGTATTTT. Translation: CASSSFPRGSTDTQYF.

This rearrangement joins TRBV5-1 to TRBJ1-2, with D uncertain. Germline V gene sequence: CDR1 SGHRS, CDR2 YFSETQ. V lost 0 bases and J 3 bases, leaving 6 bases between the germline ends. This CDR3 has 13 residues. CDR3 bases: TGCGCCAGCAGCTTGGATGGAGACTATGGCTACACCTTC. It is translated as CASSLDGDYGYTF.

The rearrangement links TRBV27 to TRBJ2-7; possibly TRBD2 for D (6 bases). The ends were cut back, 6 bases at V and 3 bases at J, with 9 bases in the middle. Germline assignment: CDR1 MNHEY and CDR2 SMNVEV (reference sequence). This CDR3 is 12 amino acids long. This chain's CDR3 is CASSRRGYEQYF. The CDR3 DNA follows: TGTGCCAGCAGCCGGCGGGGCTACGAGCAGTACTTC.

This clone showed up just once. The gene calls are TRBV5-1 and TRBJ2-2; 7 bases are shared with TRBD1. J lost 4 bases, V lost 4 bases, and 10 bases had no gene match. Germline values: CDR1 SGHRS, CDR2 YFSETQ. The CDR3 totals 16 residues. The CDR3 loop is CASSEHRTGATGELFF. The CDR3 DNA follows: TGCGCCAGCAGCGAACACCGGACAGGAGCCACCGGGGAGCTGTTTTTT.

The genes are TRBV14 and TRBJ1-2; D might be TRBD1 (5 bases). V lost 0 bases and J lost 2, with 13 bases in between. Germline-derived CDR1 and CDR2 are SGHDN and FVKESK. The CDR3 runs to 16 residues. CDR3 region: CASSQDEAGGNYGYTF. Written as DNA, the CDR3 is TGTGCCAGCAGCCAAGACGAAGCCGGGGGGAACTATGGCTACACCTTC. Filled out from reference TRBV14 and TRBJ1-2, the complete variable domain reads EAGVTQFPSHSVIEKGQTVTLRCDPISGHDNLYWYRRVMGKEIKFLLHFVKESKQDESGMPNNRFLAERTGGTYSTLKVQPAELEDSGVYFCASSQDEAGGNYGYTFGSGTRLTVV.

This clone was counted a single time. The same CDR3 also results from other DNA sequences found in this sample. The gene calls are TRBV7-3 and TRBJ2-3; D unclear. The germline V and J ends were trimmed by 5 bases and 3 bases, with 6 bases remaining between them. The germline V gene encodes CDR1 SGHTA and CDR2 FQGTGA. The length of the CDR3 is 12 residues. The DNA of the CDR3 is TGTGCCAGCAGCCCATCAACAGATACGCAGTATTTT. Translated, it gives CASSPSTDTQYF.

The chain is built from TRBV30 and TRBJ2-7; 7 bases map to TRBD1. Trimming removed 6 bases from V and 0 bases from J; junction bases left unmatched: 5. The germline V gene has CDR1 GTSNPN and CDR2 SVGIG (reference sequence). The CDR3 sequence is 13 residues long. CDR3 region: CACIRDSSYEQYF. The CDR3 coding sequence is TGTGCCTGTATCCGGGACAGCTCCTACGAGCAGTACTTC.

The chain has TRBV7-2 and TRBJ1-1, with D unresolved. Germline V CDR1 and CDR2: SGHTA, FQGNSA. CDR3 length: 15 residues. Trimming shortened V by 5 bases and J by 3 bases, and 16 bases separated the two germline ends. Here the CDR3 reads CASSPNPTGDTEAFF. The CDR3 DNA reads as TGTGCCAGCAGCCCTAATCCGACCGGGGACACTGAAGCTTTCTTT.

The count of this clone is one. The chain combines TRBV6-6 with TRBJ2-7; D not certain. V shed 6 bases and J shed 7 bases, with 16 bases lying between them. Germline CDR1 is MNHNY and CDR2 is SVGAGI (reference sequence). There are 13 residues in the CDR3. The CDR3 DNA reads TGTGCCAGCAGCGATGGGCGAGTATGGGAGCAGTACTTC. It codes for CASSDGRVWEQYF.

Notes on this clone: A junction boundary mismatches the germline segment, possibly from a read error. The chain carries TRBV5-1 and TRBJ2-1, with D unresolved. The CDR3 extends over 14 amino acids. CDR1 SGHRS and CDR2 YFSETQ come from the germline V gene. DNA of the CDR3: TGCGCCAGCAGTTTGGAGAACTCCTACAATGAGCAGTTCTTC. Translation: CASSLENSYNEQFF. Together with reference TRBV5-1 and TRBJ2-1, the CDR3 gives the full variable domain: KAGVTQTPRYLIKTRGQQVTLSCSPISGHRSVSWYQQTPGQGLQFLFEYFSETQRNKGNFPGRFSGRQFSNSRSEMNVSTLELGDSALYLCASSLENSYNEQFFGPGTRLTVL.

CDR3 nucleotide sequence: TGTGCCAGCAGGGAACCGGGACAGAACACTGAAGCTTTCTTT. Translation: CASREPGQNTEAFF. The rearrangement joins TRBV5-4 to TRBJ1-1; tentatively, D is TRBD1 (6 bases). Trimming left V 5 bases short and J 1 base short, with 12 bases between. The CDR3 consists of 14 residues. Germline V gene data show CDR1 as SGHNT and CDR2 as YYREEE (reference sequence).

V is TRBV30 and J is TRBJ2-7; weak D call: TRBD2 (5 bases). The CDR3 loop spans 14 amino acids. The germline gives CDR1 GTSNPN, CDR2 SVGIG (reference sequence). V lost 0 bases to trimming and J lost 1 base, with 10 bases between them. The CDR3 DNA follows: TGTGCCTGGAGTGTACTCCCGGGGTCCTACGAGCAGTACTTC. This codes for CAWSVLPGSYEQYF.

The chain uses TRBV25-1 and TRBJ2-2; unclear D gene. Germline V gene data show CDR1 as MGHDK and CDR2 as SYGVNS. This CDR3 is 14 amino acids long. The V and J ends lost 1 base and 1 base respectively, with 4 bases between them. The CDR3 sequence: CASSESENTGELFF. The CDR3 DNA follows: TGTGCCAGCAGTGAATCGGAGAACACCGGGGAGCTGTTTTTT.

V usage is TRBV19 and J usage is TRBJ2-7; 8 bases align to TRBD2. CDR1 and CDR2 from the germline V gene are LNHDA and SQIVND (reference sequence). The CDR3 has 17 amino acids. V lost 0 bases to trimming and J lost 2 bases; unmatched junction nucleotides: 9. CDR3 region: CASSIDSMAGGTYEQYF. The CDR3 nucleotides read TGTGCCAGTAGTATAGATTCGATGGCGGGGGGAACCTACGAGCAGTACTTC.

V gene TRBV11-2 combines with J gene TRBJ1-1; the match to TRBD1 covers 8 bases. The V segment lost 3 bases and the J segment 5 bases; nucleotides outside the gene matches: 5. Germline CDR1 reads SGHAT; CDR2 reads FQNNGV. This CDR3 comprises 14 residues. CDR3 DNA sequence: TGTGCCAGCAGCTTTACAGGGGGGAGGACTGAAGCTTTCTTT. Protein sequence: CASSFTGGRTEAFF.

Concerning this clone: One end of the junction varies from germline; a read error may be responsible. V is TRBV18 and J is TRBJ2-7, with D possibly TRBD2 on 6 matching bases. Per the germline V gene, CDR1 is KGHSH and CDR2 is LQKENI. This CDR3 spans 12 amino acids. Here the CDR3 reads CASSPGGGAGVF. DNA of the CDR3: TGTGCCAGCTCACCAGGAGGAGGGGCCGGGGTTTTC.

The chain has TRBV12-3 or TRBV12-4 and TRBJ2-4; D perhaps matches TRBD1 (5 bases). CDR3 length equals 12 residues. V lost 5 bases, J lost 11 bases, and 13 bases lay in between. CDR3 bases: TGTGCCAGCAGTCTGGTTAGGACACTTCAGTACTTC. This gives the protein CASSLVRTLQYF.

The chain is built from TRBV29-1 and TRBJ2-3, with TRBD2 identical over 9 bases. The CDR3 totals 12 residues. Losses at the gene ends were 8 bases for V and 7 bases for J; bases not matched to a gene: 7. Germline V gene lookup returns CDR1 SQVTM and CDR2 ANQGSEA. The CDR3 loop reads CSLAGASNTQYF. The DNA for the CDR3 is TGCAGCTTAGCGGGGGCTTCGAATACGCAGTATTTT.